This TCR beta chain emerged from a study of blood T cell repertoires in COVID-19. Germline assignment: CDR1 SGHTA and CDR2 FQGNSA. Trimming shortened V by 1 base and J by 3 bases, and 14 bases separated the two germline ends. This CDR3 has 16 amino acids. Clinical history as reported by participants underpinned cohort assignment. Method: immunoSEQ multiplex PCR; TCRdb's copy keeps in-frame clones and lacks some. The sample shows about 300,000 clones, around 90% of them seen only once. What was sequenced was PBMCs or T cells enriched from blood (not recorded which). This TCR derives from a young woman with acute COVID-19. The rearrangement joins TRBV7-2 to TRBJ2-3; weak D call: TRBD2 (6 bases). CDR3 loop: CASSLEDAGWTDTQYF. The CDR3 coding sequence is TGTGCCAGCAGCTTAGAAGACGCGGGATGGACAGATACGCAGTATTTT.